The source of this T cell receptor beta chain is a study of OX40 agonist ivuxolimab in advanced cancers. Notes on this clone: Its antigen is not identified.

Study results and limitations: Partly responding patients at 0.1-3.0 mg/kg showed some of the smallest clonal expansion.

CDR3 length equals 14 residues. Germline CDR1 and CDR2: LNHDA and SQIVND (reference sequence). V lost 1 base to trimming and J lost 3 bases, with 10 bases between them. Profiling relied on immunoSEQ multiplex PCR, and the TCRdb table lists in-frame clones only, not all of them. Of some 20,000 clones listed, 75% to 90% are singletons. The TCR originated in an adult with an advanced solid tumor such as melanoma, head and neck, liver or kidney cancer. The V gene is TRBV19, the J gene TRBJ2-7; D is possibly TRBD1 (6 bases). The input for sequencing was CD4+ or CD8+ T cells sorted from blood, taken in a trial of the OX40 agonist ivuxolimab. CDR3 region: CASSIGAGDYEQYF. Written as DNA, the CDR3 is TGTGCCAGTAGTATAGGTGCAGGGGACTACGAGCAGTACTTC.